Following are 9 T cell receptor beta chains from one sample sequenced in a study of Graves' ophthalmopathy and Graves' hyperthyroidism. The sequenced template was RNA, covering the TCR beta CDR3 region. Second-round multiplex PCR came after first-round RT-PCR with HTBI primers. TCRdb passed the multiplex PCR reads through MiXCR, listing each CDR3 protein once. The data contain hundreds of thousands of distinct CDR3 sequences, under 50% of them seen just once; the ten biggest clones take up roughly 3.5%. Sequences were obtained from peripheral blood. The source of these receptors is an adult man with Graves' ophthalmopathy.

This clonotype was recorded once. This rearrangement joins TRBV6-5 to TRBJ1-1; 7 bases align to TRBD1. The CDR3 has 16 residues. Losses at the gene ends were 1 base for V and 4 bases for J; bases not matched to a gene: 9. CDR1 is MNHEY and CDR2 is SVGAGI in the germline V gene. CDR3 sequence: CASSYFGTVLSTEAFF. In DNA form, the CDR3 reads TGTGCCAGCAGTTACTTCGGGACAGTACTGAGCACTGAAGCTTTCTTT.

This clonotype appeared a few times. A read error may explain this, as a much larger clone is one base away. This chain connects TRBV9 to TRBJ1-6, with TRBD1 matching over 10 bases. Germline V lookup: CDR1 SGDLS, CDR2 YYNGEE. The CDR3 has 15 amino acids. CDR3 DNA sequence: TGTGCCAGCAGCGGGGGACAGGGGAATAATCCACCCCTCCACTTT. This codes for CASSGGQGNNPPLHF.

In the case of this clonotype: Possible read error: a much larger clone is one base away. In this CDR3 the conserved last residue, phenylalanine or tryptophan, is missing, so a read error is likely. V usage is TRBV7-9 and J usage is TRBJ2-5, with 9 bases fitting TRBD2. This CDR3 spans 17 amino acids. With 2 bases clipped from V and 1 base from J, the junction kept 8 bases outside the gene matches. Germline CDR1 and CDR2: SEHNR and FQNEAQ (reference sequence). The CDR3 DNA reads as TGTGCCAGCAGCTTACAGAGGCTAGCGGGACCCCAAGAGACCCAGTACTGC. Protein product: CASSLQRLAGPQETQYC.

This clonotype was observed at least ten times. This sequence joins TRBV12-3 or TRBV12-4 and TRBJ1-2; D not resolved. Trimming took 3 bases from V and 6 from J, leaving 17 bases between them. This CDR3 contains 15 residues. The CDR3 here is CASSFRSPGRNGYTF. CDR3 in DNA: TGTGCCAGCAGTTTCCGGTCCCCTGGTCGTAATGGCTACACCTTC.

This clonotype was found once. The junction and the germline gene differ at one end; a read error may be behind it. V gene TRBV5-1 combines with J gene TRBJ2-7; the D gene could be TRBD1 or TRBD2 (5 bases each). The tail of the sequence fits TRBJ2-1 better, so the J call may be wrong. In germline, CDR1 is SGHRS, CDR2 YFSETQ. This CDR3 is built from 15 residues. CDR3 residues: CASSFGTNRQNEQFF. DNA for the CDR3: TGTGCCAGCAGCTTTGGGACCAACCGTCAGAATGAGCAGTTCTTC.

This clonotype was counted between two and nine times. CDR3 region: CASLSQGGATDNTGELFF. CDR3 DNA: TGTGCCAGCCTCTCACAGGGGGGGGCGACGGATAACACCGGGGAGCTGTTTTTT. The V and J genes are TRBV19 and TRBJ2-2, with D perhaps TRBD1 (8 bases). The germline CDR1 and CDR2 sequences are LNHDA and SQIVND (reference sequence). This CDR3 comprises 18 residues. V dropped 9 bases and J dropped 2 bases, with 25 bases sitting between them.

The rearrangement links TRBV7-8 to TRBJ2-7, with D unclear. This CDR3 comprises 14 residues. V shed 5 bases and J shed 3 bases, with 14 bases lying between them. Germline V gene sequence: CDR1 SGHVS, CDR2 FQNEAQ. CDR3 sequence: CASSVVAKSYEQYF. The CDR3, as DNA: TGTGCCAGCAGCGTTGTGGCCAAAAGCTACGAGCAGTACTTC.

This clonotype showed up many times. This chain uses TRBV11-2 with TRBJ2-5; D is possibly TRBD1 or TRBD2 (5 bases each). The CDR3 runs 12 residues. From germline, CDR1 is SGHAT and CDR2 FQNNGV. Trimming removed 0 bases from V and 8 bases from J, with 7 bases in between. DNA for the CDR3: TGTGCCAGCAGCTTAGAGGGGGTCACCCAGTACTTC. It codes for CASSLEGVTQYF.

This clonotype was seen at least ten times. V and J are TRBV27 and TRBJ1-5, with unresolved D. This CDR3 is built from 13 residues. The ends were cut back, 4 bases at V and 0 bases at J, with 4 bases in the middle. CDR1 and CDR2 from the germline V gene are MNHEY and SMNVEV (reference sequence). CDR3 DNA sequence: TGTGCCAGCAGTTCTACTAGCAATCAGCCCCAGCATTTT. Translating gives CASSSTSNQPQHF.